The present TCR beta chain was sequenced within a study of CD8 T cells in Susac syndrome (dated 2019 in TCRdb). Context from the whole study: Whether CD8+ T cell activation and differentiation in Susac syndrome was antigen driven was tested using repertoire sequencing. Broad study findings and their caveats: The number of individuals in the TCR sequencing and HLA analysis was acknowledged as relatively small.

As regards this clonotype: There is no known antigen for this receptor. Qualities for individual bases were not recorded, and no much larger clone is one base off.

From cysteine to phenylalanine, the CDR3 is 13 amino acids long. The only DNA kept is the CDR3, 39 bases in frame from the first base. V and J lose 2 bases and 2 bases, and a span of 5 bases separates them. The germline V gene (reference sequence) yields LNHDA for CDR1 and SQIVND for CDR2. RNA was extracted with the RNeasy kit and 0.5 to 1 ug was reverse transcribed using random hexamers. The immunoSEQ multiplex PCR assay, which covers 54 Vbeta and 13 Jbeta segments, was used to amplify TCR beta CDR3 regions. To correct PCR amplification bias, a synthetic template baseline was used for both primer optimization and computational correction. From the authors' description of their analysis: Only productive sequences were kept, with reads annotated to V, D and J genes according to IMGT and analyzed in immunoSEQ Analyzer. Clonality was calculated as one minus the Shannon entropy normalized by log2 of the number of productive unique sequences. Public and private clones were assessed among the 100 most prevalent clones of each patient and control. Clones were defined as Susac-specific if absent from the healthy and MS cohorts, from 900 to 1,300 published viral clones and from other ImmuneACCESS disease sequences. The public reads were run again by TCRdb, first through fastp at Q25 and then through MiXCR, and only productive beta chains were kept. Each entry is one CDR3 protein sequence, shown with its most common DNA and genes. In this record, the V and J calls reflect TCRdb's handling and not the investigators' own analysis. For this sample there are around 160,000 distinct CDR3 sequences; approximately 93% appear just once. Clones ranked in the top ten supply 0.09% to 0.1% of the sample.

Peripheral blood CD8+ and CD4+ T cells from healthy donors, Susac syndrome patients and multiple sclerosis patients were profiled by high-throughput TCR beta sequencing. The multiple sclerosis controls were treatment-naive patients who had stable or active relapsing-remitting disease and met the revised McDonald criteria. Bulk CD8+ and CD4+ T cells were purified by magnetic negative isolation, while CD8+ TEMRA cells were enriched using FACS. Blood was drawn into EDTA tubes, processed within 24 hours, and PBMCs were isolated by density gradient centrifugation. PBMCs intended for TCR sequencing were cryopreserved in liquid nitrogen and were subsequently thawed in a 37 degrees C water bath. The sorted or isolated CD4+, CD8+ and CD8+ TEMRA cells reached a purity of at least 90%.

The sequenced sample consisted of CD4+ T cells from PBMCs. The sequence came from a human donor with multiple sclerosis. The rearranged chain carries TRBV19 and TRBJ2-3; confidence is insufficient to name the D gene. The CDR3 amino acid sequence is: CASSISYTDTQYF. The nucleotide sequence is TGTGCCAGTAGTATATCCTACACAGATACGCAGTATTTT. With the rest looked up from the reference TRBV19 and TRBJ2-3 genes rather than sequenced, the full variable domain is DGGITQSPKYLFRKEGQNVTLSCEQNLNHDAMYWYRQDPGQGLRLIYYSQIVNDFQKGDIAEGYSVSREKKESFPLTVTSAQKNPTAFYLCASSISYTDTQYFGPGTRLTVL.